One and the same sample provided the 2 T cell receptor beta chains below, sequenced in a study of blood T cell repertoires in COVID-19. The assay was immunoSEQ multiplex PCR, and TCRdb's table has in-frame clones only and misses some. The sample carries about 290,000 clones, around four fifths recorded once. Sequencing used peripheral blood. The receptors shown here come from a woman between 45 and 60 years old with active or convalescent COVID-19.

This clone was detected once. The chain employs TRBV5-6 and TRBJ1-2; TRBD1 might be the D (5 bases). CDR3 length: 14 amino acids. Germline assignment: CDR1 SGHDT and CDR2 YYEEEE. V lost 2 bases, J lost 2 bases, and 10 bases lay in between. The CDR3 reads CASSFFDSNYGYTF. DNA of the CDR3: TGTGCCAGCAGCTTCTTCGACAGCAACTATGGCTACACCTTC.

The chain links TRBV28 to TRBJ1-5, with D perhaps matching TRBD1 (6 bases). Between the trimmed V and J ends, which lost 4 bases and 4 bases, there was a span of 11 bases. CDR1 MDHEN and CDR2 SYDVKM come from the germline V gene. The CDR3 is made up of 14 amino acids. The CDR3 DNA reads TGTGCCAGCAGTTGGGCAGGGGATAATCAGCCCCAGCATTTT. The encoded protein is CASSWAGDNQPQHF.